The rows below give T cell receptor beta chains drawn from one sample of a study of shared clonotypes between healthy human individuals. Assay used: immunoSEQ multiplex PCR; TCRdb lists only in-frame clones, some missing. The sample carries approximately 2,300,000 clones, just under 95% recorded once. The sample consisted of naive CD4+ T cells from PBMCs. The receptors stem from a man in his late teens or twenties in good health. Some clones in this sample may be carry-over from other donors' samples. CDR3s include the opening cysteine and the closing phenylalanine or tryptophan. The D gene is left open where the match is weak. Some rows have no size entry. The others give once, few or many, or a class for an expanded clone.

d_gene,abundance,v_gene,len,j_gene,CDR3aa,CDR3nt
.,.,TRBV6-5,12,TRBJ1-2,CASSQGLYGYTF,TGTGCCAGCAGTCAGGGGCTCTATGGCTACACCTTC
.,.,TRBV15,15,TRBJ2-6,CATSSQGTGANVLTF,TGTGCCACCAGCAGCCAGGGGACTGGGGCCAACGTCCTGACTTTC
.,.,TRBV28,16,TRBJ2-1,CASSSKGESSYNEQFF,TGTGCCAGCAGTTCTAAGGGAGAGAGCTCCTACAATGAGCAGTTCTTC
.,.,TRBV4-1,16,TRBJ2-7,CASSQLGLPGAYEQYF,TGCGCCAGCAGCCAACTAGGACTCCCGGGCGCCTACGAGCAGTACTTC
.,.,TRBV2,14,TRBJ1-5,CASSVGAGNQPQHF,TGTGCCAGCAGTGTCGGGGCAGGCAATCAGCCCCAGCATTTT
.,.,TRBV28,15,TRBJ2-7,CASSLFGPGRYEQYF,TGTGCCAGCAGTTTATTTGGGCCCGGTCGCTACGAGCAGTACTTC
TRBD2,once,TRBV28,16,TRBJ2-1,CASSPTGAGGPDEQFF,TGTGCCAGCAGTCCCACTGGTGCGGGAGGGCCCGATGAGCAGTTCTTC
.,.,TRBV2,13,TRBJ1-5,CASRSDSNQPQHF,TGTGCCAGCAGGTCAGATAGCAATCAGCCCCAGCATTTT
.,.,TRBV12-5,12,TRBJ1-5,CASGLFGQPQHF,TGTGCTAGTGGTTTGTTCGGTCAGCCCCAGCATTTT
.,.,TRBV10-3,14,TRBJ1-2,CAISESGFSYGYTF,TGTGCCATCAGTGAGAGCGGGTTCTCCTATGGCTACACCTTC
TRBD2,.,TRBV4-1,18,TRBJ2-7,CASSQEQVTSGIWYEQYF,TGCGCCAGCAGCCAAGAACAGGTCACTAGCGGGATTTGGTACGAGCAGTACTTC
TRBD2,.,TRBV10-3,15,TRBJ2-7,CAISEWASGSYEQYF,TGTGCCATCAGTGAGTGGGCTAGCGGCTCCTACGAGCAGTACTTC
.,.,TRBV6-1,13,TRBJ1-5,CASSAVRGQPQHF,TGTGCCAGCAGTGCCGTCCGGGGTCAGCCCCAGCATTTT
.,.,TRBV6-5,15,TRBJ2-2,CASSYSPLMAGELFF,TGTGCCAGCAGTTACTCCCCCCTGATGGCCGGGGAGCTGTTTTTT
TRBD2,.,TRBV5-1,15,TRBJ2-2,CASSSGLAGPGELFF,TGCGCCAGCAGCTCCGGACTAGCGGGACCCGGGGAGCTGTTTTTT
TRBD1,.,TRBV27,17,TRBJ1-1,CASRSGQGAAMNTEAFF,TGTGCCAGCAGATCGGGACAGGGGGCGGCCATGAACACTGAAGCTTTCTTT
.,.,TRBV19,14,TRBJ2-1,CASTRNRDNNEQFF,TGTGCCAGTACCCGAAACCGGGACAACAATGAGCAGTTCTTC
.,.,TRBV28,12,TRBJ1-2,CASEGRHIGYTF,TGTGCCAGCGAGGGCAGACACATTGGCTACACCTTC
TRBD2,.,TRBV5-1,18,TRBJ2-3,CASSPNPGLAGVADTQYF,TGCGCCAGCAGCCCCAATCCGGGACTAGCGGGAGTGGCAGATACGCAGTATTTT
.,once,TRBV5-6,11,TRBJ1-6,CASSANSPLHF,TGTGCCAGCAGCGCAAATTCACCCCTCCACTTT
TRBD2,.,TRBV29-1,18,TRBJ2-3,CSVVGLAGGITSTDTQYF,TGCAGCGTTGTCGGGCTAGCGGGAGGGATCACTAGCACAGATACGCAGTATTTT
.,.,TRBV6-1,16,TRBJ1-5,CASSEILGGGGQPQHF,TGTGCCAGCAGTGAAATCCTAGGGGGGGGAGGGCAGCCCCAGCATTTT
TRBD1,.,TRBV2,12,TRBJ2-7,CAKRDRNYEQYF,TGTGCCAAACGGGACAGAAACTACGAGCAGTACTTC
TRBD2,.,TRBV5-1,20,TRBJ2-3,CASSPPTVTSGRPNTDTQYF,TGCGCCAGCAGCCCACCGACAGTGACTAGCGGGAGACCTAACACAGATACGCAGTATTTT